Presented here are 20 T cell receptor beta chains from one specimen sequenced in a study of preoperative IRX-2 immunotherapy in early breast cancer. Treatment meaning: preoperative locoregional IRX-2 cytokine immunotherapy. Libraries were prepared by immunoSEQ multiplex PCR; TCRdb keeps only in-frame clonotypes and omits some of them. The table includes around 88,000 clones, roughly 89% detected once. Sample: tumor tissue, taken after IRX-2 immunotherapy. Receptor source: a human donor with breast cancer.

The chain combines TRBV1 with TRBJ1-5; the D segment call TRBD1 is taken from the table without a DNA check. TRBV1 is a documented pseudogene. This CDR3 is 16 amino acids long. CDR3 amino acids: CASSQGQVNSNQPQHF. The DNA for the CDR3 is TGCGCCAGCAGCCAAGGCCAGGTTAATAGCAATCAGCCCCAGCATTTT.

This rearrangement joins TRBV7-1 to TRBJ2-1; TRBD1 aligns across 8 bases. TRBV7-1 is given ORF status, its function remaining uncertain. J gave up 4 bases and V 4 bases, and 6 bases lay outside the gene matches. The CDR3 has 15 residues. The CDR3 region is CASSLDQGAYNEQFF. The CDR3 DNA follows: TGTGCCAGCAGCTTAGACCAGGGGGCGTACAATGAGCAGTTCTTC.

V and J are TRBV19 and TRBJ1-1, with a possible D match to TRBD1 (6 bases). V lost 0 bases and J lost 5, with 10 bases in between. This CDR3 spans 14 amino acids. Germline V gene lookup returns CDR1 LNHDA and CDR2 SQIVND (reference sequence). CDR3 protein: CASSIERGGTEAFF. CDR3 nucleotide sequence: TGTGCCAGTAGTATAGAAAGAGGGGGTACTGAAGCTTTCTTT.

The chain couples TRBV6-8 to TRBJ1-1, with D perhaps matching TRBD1 (6 bases). The germline CDR1 and CDR2 sequences are MNHGY and SAAAGT. The CDR3 extends over 14 amino acids. Trimming shortened V by 6 bases and J by 1 base, and 12 bases separated the two germline ends. CDR3: CASRRGLANTEAFF. The CDR3 region has the DNA TGTGCCAGCAGGAGGGGGTTGGCGAACACTGAAGCTTTCTTT.

The J gene is TRBJ2-7, the V gene TRBV10-2, with D perhaps matching TRBD1 (6 bases). Per the germline V gene, CDR1 is WSHSY and CDR2 is SAAADI. The CDR3 consists of 14 residues. Trimming removed 6 bases at V and 2 bases at J, with 14 bases between. CDR3 coding DNA: TGCGCCAGCAGGGAGGCAGGGGACCCCTACGAGCAGTACTTC. Its protein is CASREAGDPYEQYF.

This chain connects TRBV5-1 to TRBJ2-6; TRBD2 matches 8 bases. The junction had 7 bases not matched to a gene; V was cut back by 4 bases and J by 4 bases. Germline V gene sequence: CDR1 SGHRS, CDR2 YFSETQ. There are 16 residues in the CDR3. CDR3 coding DNA: TGCGCCAGCAGCAGGGGGACTAGTGAGGGGGCCAACGTCCTGACTTTC. This sequence encodes CASSRGTSEGANVLTF.

The chain couples TRBV6-8 to TRBJ2-7; TRBD1 might be the D (8 bases). Between the trimmed V and J ends, which lost 6 bases and 5 bases, there was a span of 17 bases. The CDR3 is made up of 14 amino acids. Germline V CDR1 and CDR2: MNHGY, SAAAGT. In DNA, the CDR3 is TGTGCCAGCAGCTCAATCACAGGGGGGGACGAGCAGTACTTC. Encoded protein: CASSSITGGDEQYF.

The chain recombines TRBV7-1 with TRBJ2-7, with D possibly TRBD1 on 6 matching bases. TRBV7-1 is given ORF status, its function remaining uncertain. Between the trimmed V and J ends, which lost 4 bases and 5 bases, there was a span of 18 bases. The CDR3 contains 15 residues. CDR3 sequence reads: CASSLTGRTMDEQYF. The CDR3 DNA follows: TGTGCCAGCAGCTTAACAGGGCGGACAATGGACGAGCAGTACTTC.

The rearrangement uses TRBV12-5 and TRBJ1-3; D is undetermined. Per the germline V gene, CDR1 is LGHNT and CDR2 is FRNRAP. The CDR3 is made up of 11 amino acids. The CDR3 loop is CASPSGNTIYF. CDR3 coding DNA: TGTGCCAGCCCCTCTGGAAACACCATATATTTT.

This chain connects TRBV29-1 to TRBJ2-3; the D gene is possibly TRBD2 (5 bases). CDR1 is SQVTM and CDR2 is ANQGSEA in the germline V gene. The CDR3 has 13 amino acids. V was cut by 6 bases and J by 2 bases, with 12 bases left in between. CDR3 residues: CSVLSGITDTQYF. CDR3 coding DNA: TGCAGCGTCTTGAGCGGAATCACAGATACGCAGTATTTT.

V is TRBV6-8 and J is TRBJ2-4, with D perhaps assigned TRBD1 or TRBD2 (5 bases each). This CDR3 is built from 14 residues. Germline assignment: CDR1 MNHGY and CDR2 SAAAGT. Trimming shortened V by 2 bases and J by 5 bases, and 10 bases separated the two germline ends. Here the CDR3 reads CASSYGGFENIQYF. DNA for the CDR3: TGTGCCAGCAGTTACGGGGGATTCGAAAACATTCAGTACTTC.

The chain links TRBV29-1 to TRBJ1-1; possible D gene TRBD1, 5 bases. With 3 bases removed from V and 2 bases from J, the gap between germline ends came to 7 bases. Germline CDR1 is SQVTM and CDR2 is ANQGSEA. The CDR3 runs to 12 residues. CDR3: CSVETANTEAFF. DNA of the CDR3: TGCAGCGTTGAGACAGCAAACACTGAAGCTTTCTTT.

The rearrangement joins TRBV5-1 to TRBJ2-3, with D perhaps given as TRBD1 or TRBD2 (5 bases each). CDR1 is SGHRS, CDR2 YFSETQ, per germline. The CDR3 length is 15 residues. V lost 3 bases and J 2 bases, leaving 13 bases between the germline ends. CDR3 in amino acids: CASSSSGTSTDTQYF. DNA for the CDR3: TGCGCCAGCAGCTCGTCCGGGACCTCCACAGATACGCAGTATTTT.

This clone was seen just once. The chain couples TRBV5-1 to TRBJ2-7; the D is unclear. Trimming shortened V by 0 bases and J by 5 bases, and 12 bases separated the two germline ends. The CDR3 runs 14 residues. The V gene's germline CDR1 is SGHRS and CDR2 YFSETQ. In nucleotides, the CDR3 is TGCGCCAGCAGCTTGGGAGACCGGGCCAACGAGCAGTACTTC. It yields the protein CASSLGDRANEQYF.

The J gene is TRBJ1-4, the V gene TRBV19, with D maybe TRBD1 (5 bases). Trimming stripped 6 bases from V and 4 bases from J, with 15 bases between. This CDR3 has 15 amino acids. Germline V gives CDR1 LNHDA, CDR2 SQIVND (reference sequence). CDR3 in amino acids: CASRRRDGSNEKLFF. Here the CDR3 DNA reads TGTGCCAGTAGACGCCGGGACGGAAGTAATGAAAAACTGTTTTTT.

The chain recombines TRBV19 with TRBJ2-4, with D possibly matching TRBD1 (6 bases). The germline CDR1 and CDR2 sequences are LNHDA and SQIVND (reference sequence). The CDR3 loop spans 17 amino acids. With 8 bases removed from V and 0 bases from J, the gap between germline ends came to 20 bases. This CDR3 reads CASPQDRPSLAKNIQYF. DNA for the CDR3: TGTGCCAGTCCGCAGGACAGACCCTCTCTAGCCAAAAACATTCAGTACTTC.

The genes are TRBV10-2 and TRBJ1-5; possibly TRBD1 for D (6 bases). This CDR3 contains 16 residues. CDR1 is WSHSY, CDR2 SAAADI, per germline. V was pared by 0 bases and J by 2 bases, with 11 bases between. The CDR3 loop reads CASSESAGVGNQPQHF. For the CDR3, the DNA is TGCGCCAGCAGTGAGTCGGCAGGGGTGGGCAATCAGCCCCAGCATTTT.

The V gene is TRBV11-3, the J gene TRBJ1-4; tentative D call: TRBD1 (5 bases). CDR1 is SGHNT and CDR2 is YENEEA in the germline V gene. The CDR3 spans 14 residues. V gave up 5 bases and J gave up 6 bases, with 13 bases separating them. The DNA for the CDR3 is TGTGCCAGCAGCCACCACGGGACGGATGAAAAACTGTTTTTT. This sequence encodes CASSHHGTDEKLFF.

The chain employs TRBV7-4 and TRBJ2-1, with D uncertain. V was pared by 3 bases and J by 1 base, with 7 bases between. Germline CDR1 reads SGHVT; CDR2 reads SQSDAQ. The length of the CDR3 is 14 residues. CDR3 in DNA: TGTGCCAGCAGCTTGGCAGATTCCTACAATGAGCAGTTCTTC. Translation: CASSLADSYNEQFF.

The chain links TRBV5-1 to TRBJ2-5; 10 nucleotides line up with TRBD2. J gave up 1 base and V 4 bases, and 7 bases lay outside the gene matches. Germline V gives CDR1 SGHRS, CDR2 YFSETQ. The CDR3 extends over 16 amino acids. In nucleotides, the CDR3 is TGCGCCAGCAGCCCACATAGCGGGGGGCCCCAAGAGACCCAGTACTTC. Residues: CASSPHSGGPQETQYF. Full variable domain (remainder filled in from reference TRBV5-1 and TRBJ2-5): KAGVTQTPRYLIKTRGQQVTLSCSPISGHRSVSWYQQTPGQGLQFLFEYFSETQRNKGNFPGRFSGRQFSNSRSEMNVSTLELGDSALYLCASSPHSGGPQETQYFGPGTRLLVL.